These T cell receptor beta chains were read from a single sample in a study of cytomegalovirus exposure and HLA in healthy donors. The method was immunoSEQ multiplex PCR; TCRdb's version includes in-frame clones alone and lacks a portion of them. This table has about 130,000 clones, around 80% appearing once. The sequenced sample was PBMCs. The source is a female donor in good health and CMV-seronegative. Each CDR3 is given with its conserved first and last residue. The D gene is left open where the match is weak. The size entry is marked missing in some rows and otherwise reads once, few, many or a size class.

D,J,V,size,CDR3,DNA
-,TRBJ2-7,TRBV1,-,CTSSGRGLAGTDEQYF,TGCACCAGCAGCGGAAGGGGACTAGCGGGGACGGACGAGCAGTACTTC
-,TRBJ1-6,TRBV4-2,-,CASSQGGRVNSPLHF,TGTGCCAGCAGCCAAGGAGGCAGGGTTAATTCACCCCTCCACTTT
-,TRBJ1-5,TRBV6-6,-,CASSYEVQPQHF,TGTGCCAGCAGTTACGAGGTCCAGCCCCAGCATTTT
-,TRBJ2-6,TRBV7-2,-,CASSLAPQGAGANVLTF,TGTGCCAGCAGCTTAGCCCCTCAAGGGGCTGGGGCCAACGTCCTGACTTTC
TRBD2,TRBJ2-7,TRBV5-4,once,CASSLAVASGESYEQYF,TGTGCCAGCAGCTTGGCCGTGGCTAGCGGGGAAAGCTACGAGCAGTACTTC
TRBD2,TRBJ2-1,TRBV7-9,-,CASSLRPSGRIRNEQFF,TGTGCCAGCAGCTTAAGGCCTAGCGGGAGGATCCGGAATGAGCAGTTCTTC
TRBD2,TRBJ2-1,TRBV10-3,-,CAISESGTSNHNEQFF,TGTGCCATCAGTGAGTCAGGGACTAGCAATCACAATGAGCAGTTCTTC
-,TRBJ2-7,TRBV6-1,-,CASSEEGTPNYEQYF,TGTGCCAGCAGTGAAGAAGGGACACCAAACTACGAGCAGTACTTC
TRBD2,TRBJ2-1,TRBV28,-,CASSLAGAYNEQFF,TGTGCCAGCAGTTTAGCGGGAGCCTACAATGAGCAGTTCTTC
-,TRBJ2-1,TRBV20-1,-,CSAREDYKQFF,TGCAGTGCTAGAGAGGACTACAAGCAGTTCTTC
-,TRBJ1-3,TRBV5-8,-,CASSLLRGRSGNTIYF,TGTGCCAGCAGCTTGTTGCGGGGCCGCTCTGGAAACACCATATATTTT
-,TRBJ2-6,TRBV28,-,CASTLQGSGANVLTF,TGTGCCAGCACCTTACAGGGATCCGGGGCCAACGTCCTGACTTTC
-,TRBJ2-7,TRBV4-3,once,CASSPRRGLPYEQYF,TGCGCCAGCAGCCCGCGACGGGGTCTTCCCTACGAGCAGTACTTC
TRBD2,TRBJ2-1,TRBV4-2,once,CASSPYRSGTGHNEQFF,TGTGCCAGCAGCCCATATCGTAGCGGGACCGGCCACAATGAGCAGTTCTTC
TRBD1,TRBJ2-7,TRBV11-2,-,CASSFGTGSYEQYF,TGTGCCAGCAGCTTCGGGACAGGGAGTTACGAGCAGTACTTC
TRBD2,TRBJ2-7,TRBV19,-,CASSKGLAGVYEQYF,TGTGCCAGTAGTAAGGGACTAGCGGGGGTCTACGAGCAGTACTTC
-,TRBJ1-1,TRBV6-1,few,CASSGQMNTEAFF,TGTGCCAGCAGCGGACAAATGAACACTGAAGCTTTCTTT
-,TRBJ2-3,TRBV6-1,-,CASSVPGDTQYF,TGTGCCAGCAGTGTTCCAGGGGATACGCAGTATTTT
-,TRBJ2-1,TRBV4-3,-,CASSHGDPSYNEQFF,TGCGCCAGCAGCCATGGAGACCCCTCCTACAATGAGCAGTTCTTC
TRBD2,TRBJ2-7,TRBV5-1,-,CASSLGTSGIYEQYF,TGCGCCAGCAGCTTGGGGACTAGCGGGATTTACGAGCAGTACTTC
TRBD1,TRBJ1-2,TRBV19,-,CASSPQGAPGYTF,TGTGCCAGTAGTCCGCAGGGGGCGCCTGGCTACACCTTC
TRBD1,TRBJ1-5,TRBV19,-,CASSLMSAGQINQPQHF,TGTGCCAGTAGCCTCATGTCCGCGGGACAGATAAATCAGCCCCAGCATTTT
-,TRBJ1-1,TRBV7-8,few,CASSAPDSLISEAFF,TGTGCCAGCAGCGCTCCGGACAGCTTGATATCTGAAGCTTTCTTT
TRBD2,TRBJ2-7,TRBV19,-,CASSIGLADYEQYF,TGTGCCAGTAGTATAGGCCTAGCGGATTACGAGCAGTACTTC
-,TRBJ2-1,TRBV11-2,-,CASSLEGTPYNEQFF,TGTGCCAGCAGCTTAGAAGGGACACCGTACAATGAGCAGTTCTTC
-,TRBJ2-2,TRBV27,-,CASSSGWATLTGELFF,TGTGCCAGCAGTTCGGGGTGGGCGACACTCACCGGGGAGCTGTTTTTT
TRBD1,TRBJ1-2,TRBV5-8,-,CASSPDRGKGYTF,TGTGCCAGCAGCCCCGACAGGGGAAAGGGCTACACCTTC